These 21 T cell receptor beta chains were all obtained from the same sample, sequenced in a study of cytomegalovirus exposure and HLA in healthy donors. The PCR made use of 60 Vbeta and 13 Jbeta primers. Profiling relied on immunoSEQ multiplex PCR, and the TCRdb table lists in-frame clones only, not all of them. The repertoire holds 130,000 or so clones, with around 80% as singletons. The sequenced sample was PBMCs. Receptors originate from a man aged 25-40 years in good health and CMV-seronegative.

The table lists this clone with a count of one. V and J are TRBV7-2 and TRBJ2-7; 10 bases agree with TRBD2. The V gene end was trimmed by 5 bases and the J gene end by 4 bases; junction bases not matched to a gene: 11. CDR1 SGHTA and CDR2 FQGNSA come from the germline V gene. This CDR3 is 16 amino acids long. The CDR3 sequence is CASSLGTSEGRYEQYF. The CDR3 region has the DNA TGTGCCAGCAGCCTAGGGACTAGCGAGGGTCGGTACGAGCAGTACTTC.

This chain joins TRBV7-2 and TRBJ2-7; 7 bases map to TRBD1. The trim removed 5 bases at V and 2 bases at J, leaving 6 bases unmatched. Germline values: CDR1 SGHTA, CDR2 FQGNSA. The CDR3 is 14 residues long. The CDR3 loop is CASSQGQLPYEQYF. CDR3 coding DNA: TGTGCCAGCAGCCAGGGACAGCTACCCTACGAGCAGTACTTC.

A few counts support this clone. The chain couples TRBV7-9 to TRBJ1-1, with D hard to call. The CDR3 has 11 residues. From germline, CDR1 is SEHNR and CDR2 FQNEAQ (reference sequence). Trimming stripped 2 bases from V and 5 bases from J, with 3 bases between. The CDR3 loop is CASSLYTEAFF. CDR3 coding DNA: TGTGCCAGCAGCTTATATACTGAAGCTTTCTTT.

This chain links TRBV5-6 with TRBJ2-2; TRBD2 aligns across 7 bases. Trimming at V came to 4 bases and at J to 6 bases, leaving 9 bases not matched to a gene. The CDR3 contains 15 residues. The germline V gene has CDR1 SGHDT and CDR2 YYEEEE. Here the CDR3 DNA reads TGTGCCAGCAGCCCGGGAGGAGTTCGGGCCGGGGAGCTGTTTTTT. Translation: CASSPGGVRAGELFF. Filled out from reference TRBV5-6 and TRBJ2-2, the complete variable domain reads DAGVTQSPTHLIKTRGQQVTLRCSPKSGHDTVSWYQQALGQGPQFIFQYYEEEERQRGNFPDRFSGHQFPNYSSELNVNALLLGDSALYLCASSPGGVRAGELFFGEGSRLTVL.

V and J are TRBV27 and TRBJ2-1, with TRBD2 matching 8 bases. This CDR3 has 14 amino acids. The germline V gene encodes CDR1 MNHEY and CDR2 SMNVEV (reference sequence). Trimming took 5 bases from V and 4 from J; bases not matched to a gene: 4. CDR3 sequence: CASSATSAYNEQFF. The CDR3 DNA is TGTGCCAGCAGTGCGACTAGCGCATACAATGAGCAGTTCTTC.

The CDR3 is CASSLLTGGPTEAFF. CDR3 nucleotide sequence: TGTGCCAGCAGCTTGTTGACAGGGGGCCCCACTGAAGCTTTCTTT. The V call is TRBV5-6, the J call TRBJ1-1; 10 bases line up with TRBD1. The J segment lost 4 bases and the V segment lost 1 base, leaving 4 bases of the junction unmatched. The CDR3 loop spans 15 amino acids. Germline values: CDR1 SGHDT, CDR2 YYEEEE.

This clone turned up a few times. The CDR3 here is CASGRGQDYGYTF. In DNA, the CDR3 is TGTGCCAGCGGCCGAGGACAGGACTATGGCTACACCTTC. The chain carries TRBV2 and TRBJ1-2; 7 nucleotides line up with TRBD1. The CDR3 is made up of 13 amino acids. Germline trimming cut 8 bases from V and 3 bases from J; bases unmatched to any gene: 6. CDR1 is SNHLY, CDR2 FYNNEI, per germline.

This sequence joins TRBV10-1 and TRBJ2-5; 11 bases match TRBD1. There are 15 residues in the CDR3. With V trimmed by 7 bases and J by 3 bases, 7 bases remained unmatched. The V gene's germline CDR1 is WNHNN and CDR2 SYGVQD (reference sequence). In nucleotides, the CDR3 is TGCGCCAGCAACACCGGGACAGGGGGAAAAGAGACCCAGTACTTC. It specifies CASNTGTGGKETQYF.

This chain connects TRBV5-4 to TRBJ1-2, with 10 bases that match TRBD1. There are 17 residues in the CDR3. CDR1 SGHNT and CDR2 YYREEE come from the germline V gene (reference sequence). After removal of 0 bases from V and 4 bases from J, the junction contained 9 bases not matched to a gene. The CDR3 spells CASSLGDRGLSSYGYTF. The CDR3 DNA reads TGTGCCAGCAGCTTGGGGGACAGGGGACTCTCTAGCTATGGCTACACCTTC. Full variable domain (missing parts from reference TRBV5-4 and TRBJ1-2): ETGVTQSPTHLIKTRGQQVTLRCSSQSGHNTVSWYQQALGQGPQFIFQYYREEENGRGNFPPRFSGLQFPNYSSELNVNALELDDSALYLCASSLGDRGLSSYGYTFGSGTRLTVV.

This chain joins TRBV2 and TRBJ2-7; TRBD2 matches at 11 bases. After removal of 6 bases from V and 4 bases from J, the junction contained 8 bases not matched to a gene. The germline V gene has CDR1 SNHLY and CDR2 FYNNEI. The CDR3 sequence is 15 residues long. The DNA for the CDR3 is TGTGCCAGCAGGCTGGATAGCGGGGGGGCTTACGAGCAGTACTTC. Translation: CASRLDSGGAYEQYF.

The rearrangement links TRBV7-2 to TRBJ1-4, with D tentatively TRBD1 (5 bases). CDR1 and CDR2 (germline): SGHTA, FQGNSA. The V and J ends lost 5 bases and 8 bases respectively, with 21 bases between them. The CDR3 runs to 16 residues. The CDR3 is CASSPSRVLSQEKLFF. Written as DNA, the CDR3 is TGTGCCAGCAGCCCAAGCAGGGTTCTGTCCCAGGAAAAACTGTTTTTT. Variable domain in full (rest from reference TRBV7-2 and TRBJ1-4): GAGVSQSPSNKVTEKGKDVELRCDPISGHTALYWYRQSLGQGLEFLIYFQGNSAPDKSGLPSDRFSAERTGGSVSTLTIQRTQQEDSAVYLCASSPSRVLSQEKLFFGSGTQLSVL.

This clone was found once. The rearrangement uses TRBV27 and TRBJ2-5, with D tentatively TRBD2 (6 bases). The germline CDR1 and CDR2 sequences are MNHEY and SMNVEV (reference sequence). The CDR3 is made up of 13 amino acids. V was clipped by 10 bases and J by 4 bases, with 16 bases between them. CDR3 nucleotide sequence: TGTGCCACGGGGTCCGGGGGTCTAGAGACCCAGTACTTC. Protein sequence: CATGSGGLETQYF.

The V call is TRBV10-3, the J call TRBJ2-2; unclear D gene. V shed 6 bases and J shed 3 bases, with 5 bases lying between them. Germline V lookup: CDR1 ENHRY, CDR2 SYGVKD. CDR3 length: 12 residues. The DNA for the CDR3 is TGTGCCATCAGGTCTTACACCGGGGAGCTGTTTTTT. It codes for CAIRSYTGELFF.

The rearrangement uses TRBV25-1 and TRBJ1-1; D gene unclear. V was trimmed by 3 bases and J by 5 bases, leaving 10 bases between them. This CDR3 has 13 residues. Germline V gene data show CDR1 as MGHDK and CDR2 as SYGVNS. CDR3 in amino acids: CASSESTGTEAFF. CDR3 bases: TGTGCCAGCAGTGAGAGTACGGGGACTGAAGCTTTCTTT.

The rearrangement uses TRBV9 and TRBJ2-7; 7 positions agree with TRBD2. This CDR3 is 15 amino acids long. Germline CDR1 and CDR2: SGDLS and YYNGEE. V lost 0 bases, J lost 4 bases, and 7 bases stayed unmatched. The DNA of the CDR3 is TGTGCCAGCAGCGTAGAGGCGGGAGCTTGGTACGAGCAGTACTTC. Translating gives CASSVEAGAWYEQYF.

The chain couples TRBV5-1 to TRBJ2-1; D possibly corresponds to TRBD1 (6 bases). This CDR3 region has 15 residues. Germline CDR1 reads SGHRS; CDR2 reads YFSETQ. Trimming shortened V by 4 bases and J by 4 bases, and 15 bases separated the two germline ends. The CDR3 loop reads CASSLRGQIYNEQFF. The CDR3 nucleotides are TGCGCCAGCAGCCTTCGAGGACAGATTTACAATGAGCAGTTCTTC. Supplemented by reference TRBV5-1 and TRBJ2-1, the full variable domain reads KAGVTQTPRYLIKTRGQQVTLSCSPISGHRSVSWYQQTPGQGLQFLFEYFSETQRNKGNFPGRFSGRQFSNSRSEMNVSTLELGDSALYLCASSLRGQIYNEQFFGPGTRLTVL.

The chain couples TRBV6-1 to TRBJ2-1, with 10 bases matching TRBD1. This CDR3 contains 14 residues. V gave up 6 bases and J gave up 4 bases; unmatched junction bases: 3. Germline values: CDR1 MNHNS, CDR2 SASEGT. This chain's CDR3 is CASSRDRGYNEQFF. CDR3 nucleotides: TGTGCCAGCAGCCGGGACAGGGGATACAATGAGCAGTTCTTC.

This chain links TRBV5-6 with TRBJ1-1, with a possible D match to TRBD1 (5 bases). There are 15 residues in the CDR3. The germline CDR1 and CDR2 sequences are SGHDT and YYEEEE. Trimming took off 0 bases at V and 4 bases at J, with 13 bases between the two ends. CDR3 amino acids: CASSLVLGAVTEAFF. The CDR3 coding sequence is TGTGCCAGCAGCTTGGTACTTGGGGCCGTCACTGAAGCTTTCTTT.

The J gene is TRBJ1-2, the V gene TRBV5-1; possibly TRBD1 for D (6 bases). CDR1 is SGHRS and CDR2 is YFSETQ in the germline V gene. The CDR3 consists of 21 residues. V gave up 3 bases and J gave up 4 bases, with 34 bases separating them. CDR3 protein: CASSSSRGIWETGTVSYGYTF. In DNA form, the CDR3 reads TGCGCCAGCAGCTCAAGCCGGGGTATTTGGGAAACAGGGACGGTCTCCTATGGCTACACCTTC.

This chain uses TRBV2 with TRBJ2-5; D is uncertain. The V end was cut by 3 bases, the J end by 5 bases, with 10 bases between. The CDR3 has 13 amino acids. CDR1 is SNHLY and CDR2 is FYNNEI in the germline V gene. DNA for the CDR3: TGTGCCAGCAGTGAGATAGTCCCGGAGACCCAGTACTTC. Protein product: CASSEIVPETQYF.

This clone has more than one count but fewer than ten. V is TRBV11-2 and J is TRBJ2-5; 8 bases fit TRBD1. The CDR3 consists of 15 residues. V shed 1 base, J shed 2 bases, and the junction held 3 bases outside the gene matches. Germline loops: CDR1 SGHAT, CDR2 FQNNGV. CDR3 region: CASSLGTGKQETQYF. CDR3 in DNA: TGTGCCAGCAGCTTAGGGACAGGGAAGCAAGAGACCCAGTACTTC.